This is a list of T cell receptor beta chains from one sample in a study of blood T cell repertoires in COVID-19. Repertoires were generated with immunoSEQ multiplex PCR, while TCRdb's copy carries only in-frame clones and drops some. The sample includes hundreds of thousands of clones, about 87% of them seen just once. The specimen sequenced was peripheral blood. The receptor set was obtained from a woman younger than 30 with acute or convalescent COVID-19. CDR3s include the opening cysteine and the closing phenylalanine or tryptophan. The size of a clone is reported for some rows only, either as once, few or many, or as a class for expanded clones.

clone_size: -; v_call: TRBV5-5; j_call: TRBJ2-3; cdr3_aa: CASSSGLAGTDTQYF
clone_size: -; v_call: TRBV18; j_call: TRBJ1-4; cdr3_aa: CASSLYRDEKLFF
clone_size: -; v_call: TRBV7-2; j_call: TRBJ2-1; cdr3_aa: CASSFGGLVYNEQFF
clone_size: -; v_call: TRBV9; j_call: TRBJ2-1; cdr3_aa: CASSVTSVISYNEQFF
clone_size: -; v_call: TRBV6-4; j_call: TRBJ2-3; cdr3_aa: CASSVEGAGGTDTQYF
clone_size: -; v_call: TRBV6-1; j_call: TRBJ2-5; cdr3_aa: CASSVTSGGLMETQYF
clone_size: -; v_call: TRBV5-1; j_call: TRBJ2-5; cdr3_aa: CASSFPGRQETQYF
clone_size: -; v_call: TRBV13; j_call: TRBJ1-2; cdr3_aa: CASSPRLVGQTIDYGYTF
clone_size: -; v_call: TRBV5-1; j_call: TRBJ2-2; cdr3_aa: CASSLGSNTGELFF
clone_size: once; v_call: TRBV6-5; j_call: TRBJ2-2; cdr3_aa: CASTNRDTGELFF
clone_size: once; v_call: TRBV4-1; j_call: TRBJ2-1; cdr3_aa: CASSISGDSYNEQFF
clone_size: -; v_call: TRBV29-1; j_call: TRBJ1-1; cdr3_aa: CSVGRTGEFTEAFF
clone_size: -; v_call: TRBV5-6; j_call: TRBJ2-7; cdr3_aa: CASSPNSGTYEQYF
clone_size: -; v_call: TRBV24-1; j_call: TRBJ1-5; cdr3_aa: CATSDPTGPNQPQHF
clone_size: few; v_call: TRBV24-1; j_call: TRBJ2-1; cdr3_aa: CATSDLRLAGGGNEQFF
clone_size: -; v_call: TRBV21-1; j_call: TRBJ1-1; cdr3_aa: CASSNFRPGPQNPNTEAFF
clone_size: -; v_call: TRBV19; j_call: TRBJ1-4; cdr3_aa: CASSAQQGSATNEKLFF
clone_size: -; v_call: TRBV4-1; j_call: TRBJ2-7; cdr3_aa: CACRRLRVAGDEQYF
clone_size: -; v_call: TRBV9; j_call: TRBJ1-3; cdr3_aa: CASSPSYADTIYF
clone_size: -; v_call: TRBV29-1; j_call: TRBJ1-2; cdr3_aa: CSVERQGTGPYGYTF
clone_size: once; v_call: TRBV5-1; j_call: TRBJ1-1; cdr3_aa: CASSLFIGTGDPEAFF
clone_size: once; v_call: TRBV2; j_call: TRBJ2-1; cdr3_aa: CASSEDQRQNYNEQFF
clone_size: -; v_call: TRBV3-1/TRBV3-2; j_call: TRBJ1-2; cdr3_aa: CASSQDKGPNSYGYTF
clone_size: -; v_call: TRBV4-1; j_call: TRBJ2-5; cdr3_aa: CASSQEGETQYF
clone_size: -; v_call: TRBV5-1; j_call: TRBJ2-7; cdr3_aa: CASSLVNNEQYF
clone_size: once; v_call: TRBV5-4; j_call: TRBJ1-2; cdr3_aa: CASSLGEAPGGYTF
clone_size: -; v_call: TRBV18; j_call: TRBJ2-5; cdr3_aa: CASSPPEGRETQYF
clone_size: -; v_call: TRBV7-3; j_call: TRBJ2-2; cdr3_aa: CASSPPSSGTGELFF
clone_size: -; v_call: TRBV19; j_call: TRBJ1-1; cdr3_aa: CASSTNRGLETEAFF
clone_size: -; v_call: TRBV12-5; j_call: TRBJ1-1; cdr3_aa: CASGLEKQGGAFF
clone_size: -; v_call: TRBV9; j_call: TRBJ2-1; cdr3_aa: CASSVGPAGNEQFF
clone_size: -; v_call: TRBV6-5; j_call: TRBJ1-5; cdr3_aa: CASSSSQNQPQHF
clone_size: -; v_call: TRBV19; j_call: TRBJ1-2; cdr3_aa: CASSIQEAGYGYTF
clone_size: -; v_call: TRBV12-3/TRBV12-4; j_call: TRBJ1-2; cdr3_aa: CASSLGGGYTF
clone_size: -; v_call: TRBV12-5; j_call: TRBJ1-1; cdr3_aa: CASGPRDTMNTEAFF
clone_size: -; v_call: TRBV5-5; j_call: TRBJ1-1; cdr3_aa: CASSFRRQTNTEAFF
clone_size: -; v_call: TRBV5-4; j_call: TRBJ1-2; cdr3_aa: CASSPDRGTYGYTF
clone_size: -; v_call: TRBV4-2; j_call: TRBJ1-3; cdr3_aa: CASSQDPGIGNTIYF
clone_size: -; v_call: TRBV7-3; j_call: TRBJ1-1; cdr3_aa: CASSLTGNPNTEAFF
clone_size: -; v_call: TRBV4-3; j_call: TRBJ2-1; cdr3_aa: CASSQDLGGNYNEQFF
clone_size: -; v_call: TRBV4-3; j_call: TRBJ2-2; cdr3_aa: CASSQDSGNTGELFF
clone_size: -; v_call: TRBV21-1; j_call: TRBJ2-1; cdr3_aa: CASSWDSYNEQFF
clone_size: -; v_call: TRBV6-5; j_call: TRBJ1-1; cdr3_aa: CASSYGTASEAFF
clone_size: -; v_call: TRBV3-1/TRBV3-2; j_call: TRBJ1-5; cdr3_aa: CASSQDLGRAGQPQHF
clone_size: -; v_call: TRBV29-1; j_call: TRBJ1-2; cdr3_aa: CSATGISDYGYTF
clone_size: -; v_call: TRBV29-1; j_call: TRBJ1-1; cdr3_aa: CSISGQGEAFF
clone_size: -; v_call: TRBV28; j_call: TRBJ1-2; cdr3_aa: CASSSPQGTNYGYTF
clone_size: -; v_call: TRBV30; j_call: TRBJ1-6; cdr3_aa: CAWSEIRNSPLHF
clone_size: -; v_call: TRBV7-2; j_call: TRBJ2-7; cdr3_aa: CASSSRQSYSYEQYF
clone_size: once; v_call: TRBV6-1; j_call: TRBJ2-3; cdr3_aa: CASSELAGKRTDTQYF
clone_size: -; v_call: TRBV9; j_call: TRBJ2-3; cdr3_aa: CASSPRGGTDTQYF
clone_size: once; v_call: TRBV6-4; j_call: TRBJ2-2; cdr3_aa: CASSAGQANTGELFF
clone_size: -; v_call: TRBV6-5; j_call: TRBJ1-1; cdr3_aa: CASKRGMNTEAFF
clone_size: -; v_call: TRBV7-2; j_call: TRBJ2-1; cdr3_aa: CASSLGGGSYNEQFF
clone_size: -; v_call: TRBV20-1; j_call: TRBJ2-7; cdr3_aa: CSAPSGNEQYF
clone_size: -; v_call: TRBV5-1; j_call: TRBJ2-1; cdr3_aa: CASSLLTGGSYNEQFF
clone_size: -; v_call: TRBV5-1; j_call: TRBJ1-1; cdr3_aa: CASSLLVNTEAFF
clone_size: -; v_call: TRBV15; j_call: TRBJ2-7; cdr3_aa: CATSRDLPGQLYEQYF
clone_size: -; v_call: TRBV19; j_call: TRBJ1-3; cdr3_aa: CASNHLQSGNTIYF
clone_size: -; v_call: TRBV5-1; j_call: TRBJ1-4; cdr3_aa: CASKEGEATNEKLFF